This T cell receptor (beta chain) was sequenced for a study of blood T cell repertoires in COVID-19 (dated by TCRdb to between 2020 and 2021). Background on the whole study: Collaborator samples came from the United States, Italy and Spain and covered acute and convalescent phases of COVID-19. Subjects who had been exposed to COVID-19, were actively infected with it, or had recovered from it provided the deeply sampled blood TCRbeta repertoires that made up the dataset. Nearly every sample came with metadata listing a de-identified subject ID, COVID-19 status, age in years and sex. HLA class I and class II types, where available, came from metadata supplied by the sample provider rather than from assay-based typing. The repertoires were released in a freely available public database intended as a resource for research on the immune response to SARS-CoV-2. Samples came from the ongoing ImmuneRACE study (first 160 participants) plus 1,254 subjects from 6 global collaborators. The prospective study material was composed of cDNA or gDNA derived from T cells, B-cell-depleted T cells, or PBMCs.

Relative to germline, V is 5 bases shorter and J is 5 bases shorter, with 12 bases between their ends. Taken from cysteine to phenylalanine, the CDR3 has 13 residues. Only the CDR3 part of the read is kept: 39 bases, read in frame from the first base. The germline V gene gives CDR1 as SGHRS and CDR2 as YFSETQ. Another Seattle source contributed samples from volunteer blood donors who had recovered from COVID-19. Whole blood was collected in K2EDTA tubes by collaborating institutions according to the institutions' own protocols. For TCRbeta analysis, collaborators shipped samples in one of three forms: frozen whole blood, isolated PBMCs, or DNA extracted from either of those sample types. TCRbeta CDR3 regions were amplified from genomic DNA by means of the immunoSEQ Assay, a bias-controlled multiplex PCR. The paper's data handling went like this. The number of nucleated cells in each sample was estimated from the amplification of reference gene primers within the assay. To quantify the absolute abundance of each unique TCRbeta CDR3 rearrangement, sequence reads were collapsed and filtered. For each sample, productive Simpson clonality was calculated as the square root of Simpson's diversity index over productive rearrangements. In its TCRdb copy, this immuneACCESS table keeps in-frame sequences only and misses some clones. Where compared with another copy, unresolved V genes explain less than half of these, and the others have no known cause. The V and J calls and the clone size are those of that table, but D and trimming were determined from the DNA. In this sample the table shows fewer than 250,000 clones, roughly 86% of which occur a single time. Jointly, the top ten make up approximately 1.5% of the sample.

Findings and caveats that apply to the study as a whole: Clinical and demographic metadata were provided uncurated, with the amount varying by source and participant.

Concerning this clone: What this receptor recognizes is not known. The record has no base qualities; no much larger clone is one base away.

The chain couples TRBV5-1 to TRBJ2-3, with the D gene not clear enough to name. Sequencing input: peripheral blood. The origin of this receptor is a woman in her fifties or sixties who had recovered from COVID-19. DNA sequence: TGCGCCAGCAGTCGCGACTGGAGAGATACGCAGTATTTT. The translation is CASSRDWRDTQYF. The variable domain in full, with residues beyond the CDR3 obtained from the reference TRBV5-1 and TRBJ2-3 genes, is KAGVTQTPRYLIKTRGQQVTLSCSPISGHRSVSWYQQTPGQGLQFLFEYFSETQRNKGNFPGRFSGRQFSNSRSEMNVSTLELGDSALYLCASSRDWRDTQYFGPGTRLTVL.